A selection of T cell receptor beta chains follows, all from one sample in a study of blood T cells in healthy people across ages. TCRdb processed the 5' RACE reads anew with MiXCR; each CDR3 protein has one entry. The table includes over a million distinct CDR3 sequences, 35% to 45% detected once. Sequenced input: blood. Source of these receptors: a woman between 18 and 29 years old in good health. Each CDR3 is given with its conserved first and last residue. D genes are given only for firm matches. Size is stated for part of the rows, as once, few or many counts, or as a class when the clone is expanded.

TRBV7-2	TRBD2	NA	TRBJ2-7	CVSSLSGTVSYEQYF	TGTGTCAGCAGCTTAAGCGGGACTGTCTCCTACGAGCAGTACTTC
TRBV7-2	TRBD1	NA	TRBJ1-4	CASSSDRGEGKLFF	TGTGCCAGCAGCTCGGACAGGGGAGAGGGGAAACTGTTTTTT
TRBV4-3	NA	few	TRBJ1-6	CASSQQAAAYNSPLHF	TGCGCCAGCAGCCAACAGGCAGCAGCTTATAATTCACCCCTCCACTTT
TRBV12-3/TRBV12-4	NA	NA	TRBJ2-1	CATKIRSGNNEQFF	TGTGCCACCAAGATAAGATCCGGGAACAATGAGCAGTTCTTC
TRBV6-2/TRBV6-3	TRBD1	NA	TRBJ2-4	CASRSGQGAKGEQYF	TGTGCCAGCAGATCCGGACAGGGGGCAAAGGGTGAGCAGTACTTC
TRBV30	NA	NA	TRBJ1-1	CAWNRGGYTEAFF	TGTGCCTGGAATAGGGGAGGATACACTGAAGCTTTCTTT
TRBV25-1	NA	NA	TRBJ1-1	CASSESQARDEAFF	TGTGCCAGCAGTGAATCTCAGGCACGGGATGAAGCTTTCTTT
TRBV12-3/TRBV12-4	NA	few	TRBJ2-7	CASSLSGRQYF	TGTGCCAGCAGTTTATCCGGCCGTCAGTACTTC
TRBV25-1	NA	NA	TRBJ2-3	CASSGLKVLNSGNEGVGNTDTQYF	TGTGCCAGCAGTGGCCTCAAAGTTTTGAATTCGGGTAATGAGGGGGTAGGGAACACAGATACGCAGTATTTT
TRBV7-3	NA	few	TRBJ2-1	CASSLGIEVRSEQFF	TGTGCCAGCAGCTTAGGCATCGAGGTCCGTAGTGAGCAGTTCTTC
TRBV4-1	TRBD1	NA	TRBJ2-2	CASSQAGGLGNTGELFF	TGCGCCAGCAGCCAAGCAGGGGGCCTAGGGAACACCGGGGAGCTGTTTTTT
TRBV2	TRBD2	few	TRBJ2-1	CAFIRGAGGAYNEQFF	TGTGCCTTTATTCGGGGAGCGGGGGGGGCCTACAATGAGCAGTTCTTC
TRBV27	TRBD1	many	TRBJ1-6	CASSPQGNSPLHF	TGTGCCAGCAGTCCACAGGGGAATTCACCCCTCCACTTT
TRBV29-1	NA	NA	TRBJ2-3	CGAKLTLYTDTQYF	TGCGGCGCGAAGTTAACACTTTACACAGATACGCAGTATTTT
TRBV12-3/TRBV12-4	NA	few	TRBJ1-1	CASSFARLNTEAFF	TGTGCCAGCAGTTTTGCTAGGCTGAACACTGAAGCTTTCTTT
TRBV12-3/TRBV12-4	NA	NA	TRBJ1-2	CASSRGPIGYTF	TGTGCCAGCAGTCGAGGACCAATCGGCTACACCTTC
TRBV20-1	TRBD2	NA	TRBJ2-5	CSVRLAGGKETQYF	TGCAGTGTTAGACTAGCGGGGGGGAAAGAGACCCAGTACTTC